The 27 T cell receptor beta chains below come from one sample, sequenced in a study of CD8+ T cells in alopecia areata. cDNA reverse transcribed from extracted RNA served as the sequencing template. Here immunoSEQ multiplex PCR was the method, and the copy in TCRdb shows in-frame clones only, minus some. The sample yields 1,500 to 2,000 clones, without any singletons. Stated time point: mouse skin at time of skin grafting. Sequenced material: skin, taken at week 0. All receptors come from a C3H/HeJ mouse with alopecia areata. The strain is characterized by the MHC haplotype H2-k.

This clone was detected ten times or more. The genes and germline here are from mouse. The read ends 3 residues shy of where the CDR3 ends; the end is completed using the germline J gene. The chain joins TRBV14 to TRBJ1-6; 7 bases map to TRBD1. TRBJ1-6 is identified as an open reading frame with a role that is uncertain. Germline V CDR1 and CDR2: SGHDT, FRDEAV. V shed 0 bases, J shed 8 bases, and the junction held 2 bases outside the gene matches. This CDR3 comprises 14 residues. CDR3 sequence: CASSFYRGYSPLYF. The covered CDR3 bases are TGTGCCAGCAGTTTCTACAGGGGTTATTCGCCC.

By share of the sample, this clone is medium-sized. Gene names and germline refer to mouse. The sequenced fragment ends 4 residues before the CDR3 boundary, so the rest is inferred from the germline J gene. The V and J genes are TRBV19 and TRBJ2-7; 13 bases are a match to TRBD2. Germline CDR1 FNHDT, CDR2 SITEND (reference sequence). This CDR3 comprises 14 residues. The sequenced CDR3 bases are TGTGCCAGCAGTATCGGGACTGGGGGGGAT. This codes for CASSIGTGGD. The whole CDR3 reads CASSIGTGGDEQYF.

This clone is termed medium-sized. Any gene name here is a mouse gene name. The read comes to an end 4 residues before the CDR3 does, leaving the germline J gene to fill in the end. The gene calls are TRBV19 and TRBJ1-2; 8 bases are shared with TRBD1. Germline V gene data show CDR1 as FNHDT and CDR2 as SITEND (reference sequence). With 4 bases clipped from V and 4 bases from J, the junction kept 6 bases outside the gene matches. This CDR3 has 14 amino acids. The CDR3 bases that were read are TGTGCCAGCAGTCCGGACAGGGTGAGCTCC. It codes for CASSPDRVSS. The full CDR3 protein is CASSPDRVSSDYTF.

This clone is deemed medium-sized. Mouse gene names apply. The read ends 4 residues before the CDR3 terminus; that terminus is restored from the germline J gene. This chain links TRBV5 with TRBJ2-7, with 9 bases that match TRBD2. The CDR3 runs 15 residues. The junction had 1 base not matched to a gene; V was cut back by 1 base and J by 0 bases. CDR1 is LGHNA, CDR2 YNLKQL, per germline (reference sequence). The CDR3: CASSQVGGRSYEQYF. The covered CDR3 bases are TGTGCCAGCAGCCAAGTGGGGGGGCGCTCCTAT.

This clone is classed as medium-sized. All gene names here are mouse names. The read comes to an end 4 residues before the CDR3 does, leaving the germline J gene to fill in the end. The rearrangement uses TRBV13-1 and TRBJ2-7; the match to TRBD2 covers 9 bases. CDR1 and CDR2 (germline): NSHNY, SYGAGN. The CDR3 runs to 14 residues. V was pared by 1 base and J by 3 bases, with 2 bases of the junction left unmatched. CDR3 DNA, as far as it was read: TGTGCCAGCAGTGATAACTGGGGGGACTAT. This sequence encodes CASSDNWGDY. Given in full, the CDR3 is CASSDNWGDYEQYF.

In this sample, this clone turned up many times. Germline and genes: mouse. The read is 4 residues too short to cover the CDR3 end, so that end is filled in from the germline J gene. V and J are TRBV13-1 and TRBJ2-7; 10 bases line up with TRBD2. The CDR3 length is 16 residues. Germline V gives CDR1 NSHNY, CDR2 SYGAGN. J gave up 0 bases and V 0 bases, and 3 bases lay outside the gene matches. CDR3 DNA (partial): TGTGCCAGCAGTGATGAGGACTGGGGGAGCTCCTAT. Translation gives CASSDEDWGSSY. The full CDR3 protein is CASSDEDWGSSYEQYF.

By share, this clone ranks as medium-sized. Germline and genes: mouse. With the read ending 4 residues before the CDR3 end, the germline J gene is used to fill in that end. The genes are TRBV19 and TRBJ2-1, with 11 bases that match TRBD2. This CDR3 is 16 amino acids long. The germline CDR1 and CDR2 sequences are FNHDT and SITEND (reference sequence). V was clipped by 4 bases and J by 0 bases; unmatched bases: 3. Partial CDR3 DNA: TGTGCCAGCAGTCCCGACTGGGGGGGTAACTATGCT. It codes for CASSPDWGGNYA. The entire CDR3 reads CASSPDWGGNYAEQFF.

This clone is medium-sized by share. Germline and genes here are mouse. The CDR3 is cut off 4 residues early in the read; its end comes from the germline J gene. This chain links TRBV13-1 with TRBJ1-1; 8 bases map to TRBD1. This CDR3 is built from 13 residues. In germline, CDR1 is NSHNY, CDR2 SYGAGN. CDR3: CASSGPGQGEVFF. Incomplete CDR3 DNA: TGTGCCAGCAGTGGCCCTGGACAGGGA.

This clone was counted at least ten times. The gene names given are mouse names. The read comes to an end 4 residues before the CDR3 does, leaving the germline J gene to fill in the end. The chain has TRBV13-3 and TRBJ2-4; 10 nucleotides align to TRBD2. V trimming: 0 bases; J trimming: 2 bases; junction bases outside the gene matches: 3. This CDR3 spans 16 amino acids. Germline CDR1 NNHDY, CDR2 SYVADS. The sequenced part of the CDR3 DNA is TGTGCCAGCAGTGATGCTGGGGGGGCGCCTCAAAAC. This codes for CASSDAGGAPQN. The whole CDR3 sequence reads CASSDAGGAPQNTLYF.

This clone is labeled medium-sized. The gene names here belong to mouse. The missing CDR3 end, 4 residues past where the read stops, is filled in from the germline J gene. V is TRBV24 and J is TRBJ1-1, with D tentatively TRBD1 (5 bases). Trimming cost V 1 base and J 0 bases, with 9 bases left between them. The CDR3 spans 15 residues. Looked up from germline, CDR1 is KGHTA and CDR2 is FRNEEI. The sequenced part of the CDR3 DNA is TGTGCCAGCAGTCTGTTCTGGGGCCCAAACACA. Translated, it gives CASSLFWGPNT. The entire CDR3 is CASSLFWGPNTEVFF.

This clone was counted ten times or more. Gene names follow the mouse nomenclature. The read ends 4 residues shy of where the CDR3 ends; the end is completed using the germline J gene. This chain connects TRBV1 to TRBJ1-1; TRBD1 matches 8 bases. Germline CDR1 reads NSQYPW; CDR2 reads LRSPGD (reference sequence). The CDR3 has 13 residues. Partial CDR3 DNA: TGCACCTGCAGTGCAGCGACAGGGGAA. Translation: CTCSAATGE. The whole CDR3 protein reads CTCSAATGEEVFF. Complete variable domain (other parts from reference TRBV1 and TRBJ1-1): VTLLEQNPRWRLVPRGQAVNLRCILKNSQYPWMSWYQQDLQKQLQWLFTLRSPGDKEVKSLPGADYLATRVTDTELRLQVANMSQGRTLYCTCSAATGEEVFFGKGTRLTVV.

In this sample, this clone is medium-sized. All gene names here are mouse names. The read gets to within 4 residues of the CDR3 end, and the germline J gene fills in the rest. The same CDR3 arises from other DNA sequences in this sample as well. The chain links TRBV13-2 to TRBJ1-1; 7 bases fit TRBD1. The CDR3 totals 13 residues. The germline CDR1 and CDR2 sequences are NNHNN and SYGAGS (reference sequence). Trimming took 5 bases from V and 1 from J; bases not matched to a gene: 2. The CDR3 spells CASGDRLNTEVFF. The sequenced part of the CDR3 DNA is TGTGCCAGCGGGGACAGGCTAAACACA.

This clone is medium-sized (0.01 to 0.1%). Germline and genes: mouse. With the read ending 4 residues before the CDR3 end, the germline J gene is used to fill in that end. V is TRBV5 and J is TRBJ1-2; 7 bases agree with TRBD1. The CDR3 spans 14 residues. The germline V gene encodes CDR1 LGHNA and CDR2 YNLKQL (reference sequence). After removal of 1 base from V and 2 bases from J, the junction contained 1 base not matched to a gene. The CDR3 DNA, read in part, is TGTGCCAGCAGCCAAGGGACAGGCAACTCC. As protein: CASSQGTGNS. The CDR3, in full, reads CASSQGTGNSDYTF.

By sample fraction, this clone is medium-sized. The gene symbols are mouse symbols. The observed sequence ends 4 residues before the CDR3 terminus, with the missing tail filled in from the germline J gene. This chain connects TRBV13-1 to TRBJ2-7; 7 bases align to TRBD1. The CDR3 is made up of 14 amino acids. Germline V gene lookup returns CDR1 NSHNY and CDR2 SYGAGN. Trimming at V came to 1 base and at J to 3 bases, leaving 4 bases not matched to a gene. CDR3 DNA, as far as it was read: TGTGCCAGCAGTGATCAGACAGGGTTCTAT. Protein: CASSDQTGFY. In full, the CDR3 is CASSDQTGFYEQYF.

By frequency in the sample, this clone is medium-sized. Gene labels here are mouse ones. The CDR3 end lies 4 residues beyond the end of the read and is filled in from the germline J gene. The chain carries TRBV16 and TRBJ2-5, with 8 bases fitting TRBD2. Losses at the gene ends were 0 bases for V and 2 bases for J; bases not matched to a gene: 1. The CDR3 is 15 amino acids. Germline CDR1 and CDR2: SGHSA and FRNQAP. The CDR3 loop reads CASSLDWGVQDTQYF. The sequenced part of the CDR3 DNA is TGTGCAAGCAGCTTAGACTGGGGGGTCCAAGAC.

By share of the sample, this clone is medium-sized. Any gene name here is a mouse gene name. The read halts 4 residues ahead of the CDR3 end, with the missing end drawn from the germline J gene. The V call is TRBV14, the J call TRBJ2-5; no definite D call. The germline CDR1 and CDR2 sequences are SGHDT and FRDEAV. The CDR3 totals 14 residues. V lost 3 bases and J lost 0, with 8 bases in between. The CDR3 sequence is CASSSTPNQDTQYF. The covered CDR3 bases are TGTGCCAGCAGTTCGACACCTAACCAAGAC. Together with reference TRBV14 and TRBJ2-5, the CDR3 gives the full variable domain: EAGVTQSPRYAVLQEGQAVSFWCDPISGHDTLYWYQQPRDQGPQLLVYFRDEAVIDNSQLPSDRFSAVRPKGTNSTLKIQSAKQGDTATYLCASSSTPNQDTQYFGPGTRLLVL.

This clone is medium-sized (0.01 to 0.1%) within its sample. Any gene name here is a mouse gene name. The read terminates 3 residues before the CDR3 end, so the remaining end is supplied by the germline J gene. Distinct nucleotide sequences in the sample also encode this CDR3. The rearrangement uses TRBV19 and TRBJ1-6; 8 positions agree with TRBD1. TRBJ1-6 is noted as an ORF with a role that remains uncertain. The V gene's germline CDR1 is FNHDT and CDR2 SITEND (reference sequence). The CDR3 is made up of 14 amino acids. After removal of 4 bases from V and 7 bases from J, the junction contained 4 bases not matched to a gene. This chain's CDR3 is CASSPDRVNSPLYF. The CDR3 DNA, read in part, is TGTGCCAGCAGTCCGGACAGGGTCAATTCGCCC.

This clone appeared many times. Genes here carry mouse names. The observed sequence ends 4 residues before the CDR3 terminus, with the missing tail filled in from the germline J gene. The chain has TRBV13-2 and TRBJ2-2; TRBD1 matches 7 bases. The trim removed 3 bases at V and 5 bases at J, leaving 4 bases unmatched. CDR1 NNHNN and CDR2 SYGAGS come from the germline V gene (reference sequence). The CDR3 contains 14 residues. The DNA read from the CDR3 is TGTGCCAGCGGTGCGACAGGGTGGACCGGG. Translated, it gives CASGATGWTG. The CDR3 in full is CASGATGWTGQLYF.

Worth noting for this clone: Here the gene names and germline are mouse. Read data end 4 residues before the CDR3 end; the end is taken from the germline J gene. The V call is TRBV13-2, the J call TRBJ2-1, with a weak D call TRBD1 (6 bases). The germline V gene has CDR1 NNHNN and CDR2 SYGAGS (reference sequence). The CDR3 runs to 12 residues. Trimming removed 5 bases from V and 6 bases from J, with 9 bases in between. CDR3 DNA (partial): TGTGCCAGCGGGGCAGGGGTTGCT. Translated, it gives CASGAGVA. The full CDR3 protein is CASGAGVAEQFF.

This clone is categorized as medium-sized (0.01 to 0.1%). Germline and genes here are mouse. The read falls 4 residues short of the CDR3 end, and the missing part is taken from the germline J gene. The chain joins TRBV13-2 to TRBJ2-2; no firm D call. Germline-derived CDR1 and CDR2 are NNHNN and SYGAGS (reference sequence). V shed 0 bases and J shed 1 base, with 7 bases lying between them. The CDR3 is 15 residues long. The sequenced part of the CDR3 DNA is TGTGCCAGCGGTGATGCTGCAGGAAACACCGGG. Protein: CASGDAAGNTG. The full CDR3 protein is CASGDAAGNTGQLYF.

Concerning this clone itself: The germline and genes are mouse ones. The sequenced fragment ends 4 residues before the CDR3 boundary, so the rest is inferred from the germline J gene. This chain joins TRBV2 and TRBJ2-5, with a weak D call TRBD2 (6 bases). Germline CDR1 LGHNA, CDR2 YSYQKL. The CDR3 contains 14 residues. Trimming cost V 0 bases and J 3 bases, with 7 bases left between them. This chain's CDR3 is CASSQDWGQDTQYF. Partial CDR3 DNA: TGTGCCAGCAGCCAAGACTGGGGTCAAGAC.

This clone rates as medium-sized. Each gene name is a mouse one. The read terminates 4 residues before the CDR3 end, so the remaining end is supplied by the germline J gene. This rearrangement joins TRBV13-2 to TRBJ2-5, with 10 nucleotides matching TRBD1. With V trimmed by 5 bases and J by 1 base, 1 base remained unmatched. This CDR3 is built from 14 residues. The germline V gene has CDR1 NNHNN and CDR2 SYGAGS (reference sequence). The CDR3 bases that were read are TGTGCCAGCGGGGACAGGGGGGACCAAGAC. This encodes CASGDRGDQD. The full-length CDR3 reads as CASGDRGDQDTQYF.

By sample fraction, this clone is medium-sized. The gene names here belong to mouse. The read comes to an end 4 residues before the CDR3 does, leaving the germline J gene to fill in the end. This chain links TRBV13-3 with TRBJ2-1, with a weak D call TRBD1 (5 bases). From germline, CDR1 is NNHDY and CDR2 SYVADS. Between the trimmed V and J ends, which lost 4 bases and 0 bases, there was a span of 5 bases. This CDR3 is built from 13 residues. The part of the CDR3 DNA that was read is TGTGCCAGCAGTCAGGGTAACTATGCT. Translation: CASSQGNYA. The entire CDR3 protein reads CASSQGNYAEQFF.

This clone is medium-sized by share. The gene names given are mouse names. Coverage ceases 4 residues before the CDR3 finishes, and the germline J gene fills in the end. The rearrangement links TRBV19 to TRBJ2-7; 9 nucleotides line up with TRBD1. Trimming at V came to 3 bases and at J to 0 bases, leaving 7 bases not matched to a gene. Germline-derived CDR1 and CDR2 are FNHDT and SITEND (reference sequence). The CDR3 sequence is 16 residues long. The DNA read from the CDR3 is TGTGCCAGCAGTAACCGGGACAGGGCTCTCTCCTAT. This encodes CASSNRDRALSY. The whole CDR3 sequence is CASSNRDRALSYEQYF.

In its sample, this clone is medium-sized. The listed genes are named as in mouse. The read halts 4 residues ahead of the CDR3 end, with the missing end drawn from the germline J gene. The rearrangement links TRBV13-2 to TRBJ2-5; 9 bases are shared with TRBD1. This CDR3 has 15 residues. Trimming removed 2 bases from V and 3 bases from J; junction bases left unmatched: 4. The germline CDR1 and CDR2 sequences are NNHNN and SYGAGS (reference sequence). CDR3 in amino acids: CASGEAGQGQDTQYF. The CDR3 bases that were read are TGTGCCAGCGGTGAGGCTGGACAGGGGCAAGAC.

This clone was seen at least ten times. The genes are named according to mouse. Read data end 4 residues before the CDR3 end; the end is taken from the germline J gene. The chain recombines TRBV13-2 with TRBJ2-2; D remains ambiguous. Trimming removed 6 bases from V and 2 bases from J, with 8 bases in between. Germline assignment: CDR1 NNHNN and CDR2 SYGAGS (reference sequence). This CDR3 contains 13 residues. CDR3 protein: CASARWNTGQLYF. The CDR3 DNA, read in part, is TGTGCCAGCGCACGGTGGAACACCGGG.

By sample fraction, this clone is medium-sized (0.01 to 0.1%). The gene symbols are mouse symbols. The read ends 4 residues shy of where the CDR3 ends; the end is completed using the germline J gene. V is TRBV12-1 and J is TRBJ2-1; TRBD2 matches at 10 bases. V dropped 2 bases and J dropped 3; count of bases not matched to a gene: 3. This CDR3 is 15 amino acids long. CDR1 and CDR2 (germline): SGHSN, HYEKVE. The CDR3 sequence: CASSPYWGGYAEQFF. The sequenced CDR3 bases are TGTGCCAGCTCTCCCTACTGGGGGGGCTATGCT.